The entry that follows covers one TCR beta chain sequence. The record originates from a study of Graves' ophthalmopathy and Graves' hyperthyroidism. RNA transcripts were the source from which TCR beta CDR3 regions were amplified. In the first round, RT-PCR was carried out with HTBI primers, and a multiplex PCR formed the second round. TCRdb used MiXCR to reprocess the multiplex PCR reads, holding one entry per CDR3 protein. This sample has 650,000 to 900,000 distinct CDR3 sequences, with around 40% found just once. The germline V and J ends were trimmed by 2 bases and 6 bases, with 22 bases remaining between them. The CDR3 has 17 residues. CDR1 and CDR2 from the germline V gene are DFQATT and SNEGSKA (reference sequence).

This receptor was taken from an adult man with Graves' ophthalmopathy. V gene TRBV20-1 combines with J gene TRBJ1-4, with D tentatively TRBD1 (5 bases). Sample: peripheral blood. CDR3 DNA: TGCAGTGCTAGAACTAGCGGGATCTCCGGGGCGGATGAAAAACTGTTTTTT. Its translation: CSARTSGISGADEKLFF.